This T cell receptor (beta chain) was identified during a study of OX40 agonist ivuxolimab in advanced cancers. Study in general: Patients assigned to dose escalation were diagnosed with hepatocellular carcinoma, melanoma, renal cell or head and neck cancer. Participants could have had prior anti-PD-1, anti-PD-L1 or anti-CTLA-4 therapy, and less than 45% had some.

The V segment lost 4 bases and the J segment 6 bases; nucleotides outside the gene matches: 13. The CDR3 runs to 18 residues. Germline-derived CDR1 and CDR2 are MNHEY and SMNVEV (reference sequence). Measured with immunoSEQ multiplex PCR; TCRdb has only the in-frame clones, and not every one. Among approximately 82,000 clones, more than 75% were seen once, and the ten largest hold less than 2%. This TCR was sampled from an adult with an advanced solid tumor such as melanoma, head and neck, liver or kidney cancer. The starting material was CD4+ or CD8+ T cells sorted from blood, obtained in a trial of the OX40 agonist ivuxolimab. The chain has TRBV27 and TRBJ1-6; TRBD1 matches at 9 bases. The CDR3 sequence: CASSYKPGTGFSNSPLHF. The DNA of the CDR3 is TGTGCCAGCAGTTACAAGCCCGGGACAGGGTTTAGTAATTCACCCCTCCACTTT.